The rows below give T cell receptor beta chains drawn from one sample of a study of blood T cell repertoires in COVID-19. The repertoire was sequenced with immunoSEQ multiplex PCR; TCRdb's copy has only in-frame clones and lacks some. The data hold around 260,000 clones, with about 91% observed a single time. The sample was peripheral blood. These receptors all stem from a person aged 18 to 35 with COVID-19, enrolled during active disease. The conserved cysteine and the conserved F or W are not part of the CDR3 here. D genes are given only for firm matches.

V gene: TRBV6-5; J gene: TRBJ1-2; D gene: TRBD1; CDR3 length: 11; CDR3 protein: ASRGDRVYGYT
V gene: TRBV28; J gene: TRBJ2-7; D gene: .; CDR3 length: 11; CDR3 protein: ASSFFRVDEQY
V gene: TRBV3-1/TRBV3-2; J gene: TRBJ2-7; D gene: TRBD2; CDR3 length: 13; CDR3 protein: ASSQISGTLGEQY
V gene: TRBV2; J gene: TRBJ2-7; D gene: .; CDR3 length: 11; CDR3 protein: ASSLGLSYEQY
V gene: TRBV4-1; J gene: TRBJ2-7; D gene: TRBD1; CDR3 length: 14; CDR3 protein: ASSHVTGQGGHEQY
V gene: TRBV4-1; J gene: TRBJ2-7; D gene: TRBD2; CDR3 length: 13; CDR3 protein: ASSQDVSPRAGVY
V gene: TRBV6-4; J gene: TRBJ2-6; D gene: .; CDR3 length: 13; CDR3 protein: ASSEDSSGANVLT
V gene: TRBV7-2; J gene: TRBJ2-5; D gene: .; CDR3 length: 11; CDR3 protein: ASSRRTQETQY
V gene: TRBV6-5; J gene: TRBJ2-7; D gene: .; CDR3 length: 12; CDR3 protein: ASSFDRLMYEQY
V gene: TRBV4-1; J gene: TRBJ2-1; D gene: TRBD2; CDR3 length: 13; CDR3 protein: ASSQVGLAGPEQF